One and the same sample provided the 15 T cell receptor beta chains below, sequenced in a study of cytomegalovirus exposure and HLA in healthy donors. TCRdb keeps only in-frame clones here, not all; method: immunoSEQ multiplex PCR. The data show more than 200,000 clones, about 88% seen once. Sequencing was done on a sample of PBMCs. These receptors came from a man aged 18 to 30 in good health and CMV-seropositive.

This chain connects TRBV28 to TRBJ1-2, with D perhaps matching TRBD1 (5 bases). The CDR3 is made up of 14 amino acids. The ends were cut back, 6 bases at V and 4 bases at J, with 15 bases in the middle. Germline lookup yields CDR1 MDHEN and CDR2 SYDVKM. DNA for the CDR3: TGTGCCAGCAGGTTGCAGGGTTTCTTCTATGGCTACACCTTC. Its protein product is CASRLQGFFYGYTF.

This sequence joins TRBV5-1 and TRBJ2-5; D assignment may be TRBD1 or TRBD2 (5 bases each). Trimming removed 4 bases from V and 3 bases from J, with 16 bases in between. This CDR3 has 15 residues. CDR1 SGHRS and CDR2 YFSETQ come from the germline V gene. In nucleotides, the CDR3 is TGCGCCAGCAGCCTGGGGACCTTGCCTAAAGAGACCCAGTACTTC. It codes for CASSLGTLPKETQYF.

This rearrangement joins TRBV28 to TRBJ2-7; the match to TRBD1 covers 7 bases. J gave up 5 bases and V 5 bases, and 6 bases lay outside the gene matches. This CDR3 region has 13 residues. CDR1 is MDHEN and CDR2 is SYDVKM in the germline V gene. The CDR3 loop is CASSQTTGDEQYF. CDR3 DNA sequence: TGTGCCAGCAGTCAAACTACAGGGGACGAGCAGTACTTC. Full variable domain (outside the CDR3, taken from reference TRBV28 and TRBJ2-7): DVKVTQSSRYLVKRTGEKVFLECVQDMDHENMFWYRQDPGLGLRLIYFSYDVKMKEKGDIPEGYSVSREKKERFSLILESASTNQTSMYLCASSQTTGDEQYFGPGTRLTVT.

This clone was observed a single time. This chain connects TRBV5-1 to TRBJ2-3; 9 nucleotides align to TRBD2. Germline V gene lookup returns CDR1 SGHRS and CDR2 YFSETQ. CDR3 size: 17 residues. The J segment lost 4 bases and the V segment lost 0 bases, leaving 9 bases of the junction unmatched. CDR3 residues: CASSLAGVIAGADTQYF. The CDR3 DNA follows: TGCGCCAGCAGCTTGGCCGGAGTGATAGCGGGAGCAGATACGCAGTATTTT.

This sequence joins TRBV27 and TRBJ1-1, with D possibly TRBD1 on 5 matching bases. CDR1 is MNHEY and CDR2 is SMNVEV in the germline V gene (reference sequence). The CDR3 extends over 15 amino acids. V lost 5 bases and J 2 bases, leaving 15 bases between the germline ends. The CDR3 sequence: CASSLRQRANTEAFF. DNA of the CDR3: TGTGCCAGCAGTCTCCGACAGAGAGCTAACACTGAAGCTTTCTTT.

V gene TRBV4-2 combines with J gene TRBJ2-3, with 8 bases that match TRBD2. The CDR3 length is 15 residues. The germline CDR1 and CDR2 sequences are LGHNA and YNFKEQ. The V segment lost 3 bases and the J segment 2 bases; nucleotides outside the gene matches: 4. The CDR3 DNA is TGTGCCAGCAGCCACGGTAGCGGGGTCACAGATACGCAGTATTTT. This translates into CASSHGSGVTDTQYF.

The chain has TRBV27 and TRBJ1-2, with D tentatively TRBD1 (5 bases). V was clipped by 6 bases and J by 8 bases, with 16 bases between them. Germline lookup yields CDR1 MNHEY and CDR2 SMNVEV (reference sequence). The CDR3 runs to 13 residues. CDR3 loop: CASRPNAGLGYTF. The CDR3, as DNA: TGTGCCAGCAGGCCAAATGCGGGGCTGGGCTACACCTTC.

The CDR3 loop reads CASSQVLAGGGDADTQYF. The CDR3 DNA reads TGCGCCAGCAGCCAAGTCCTAGCGGGAGGGGGGGATGCAGATACGCAGTATTTT. The chain links TRBV4-1 to TRBJ2-3; TRBD2 aligns across 12 bases. The CDR3 spans 18 residues. Germline V lookup: CDR1 MGHRA, CDR2 YSYEKL. V lost 1 base and J lost 4; bases outside the gene matches: 9.

This chain uses TRBV7-8 with TRBJ1-2, with 8 bases matching TRBD1. Trimming took 1 base from V and 2 from J; bases not matched to a gene: 3. CDR1 SGHVS and CDR2 FQNEAQ come from the germline V gene. CDR3 length equals 15 residues. CDR3 loop: CASSLEQGANYGYTF. DNA of the CDR3: TGTGCCAGCAGCTTAGAGCAGGGGGCAAACTATGGCTACACCTTC.

The sample holds one count of this clone. The chain is built from TRBV6-5 and TRBJ1-1; D is uncertain. The CDR3 has 16 amino acids. V gave up 0 bases and J gave up 1 base, with 12 bases separating them. Per the germline V gene, CDR1 is MNHEY and CDR2 is SVGAGI. The CDR3 region is CASSYSPGVENTEAFF. CDR3 DNA: TGTGCCAGCAGTTACTCCCCCGGGGTGGAGAACACTGAAGCTTTCTTT.

This clone was detected only a few times. This CDR3 is also generated by other DNA sequences in the sample. The V gene is TRBV2, the J gene TRBJ2-1, with 8 bases identical to TRBD1. Germline V lookup: CDR1 SNHLY, CDR2 FYNNEI. This CDR3 comprises 12 residues. The J segment lost 10 bases and the V segment lost 6 bases, leaving 5 bases of the junction unmatched. The CDR3 DNA sequence: TGTGCCAGCAGCGACAGGGGAGGCGAGCAGTTCTTC. Its protein is CASSDRGGEQFF.

The rearrangement uses TRBV6-1 and TRBJ2-7; D possibly corresponds to TRBD1 (5 bases). The CDR3 extends over 14 amino acids. The ends were cut back, 6 bases at V and 0 bases at J, with 12 bases in the middle. The germline CDR1 and CDR2 sequences are MNHNS and SASEGT. The CDR3: CASSYRSPSYEQYF. CDR3 nucleotides: TGTGCCAGCAGCTACAGGTCCCCCTCCTACGAGCAGTACTTC.

The rearrangement joins TRBV28 to TRBJ2-5, with TRBD2 as a possible D gene (7 bases). The CDR3 extends over 16 amino acids. The germline V and J ends were trimmed by 3 bases and 2 bases, with 16 bases remaining between them. The germline CDR1 and CDR2 sequences are MDHEN and SYDVKM. CDR3 region: CASSFLAGRGQETQYF. CDR3 in DNA: TGTGCCAGCAGTTTCTTAGCGGGCAGGGGTCAAGAGACCCAGTACTTC. The whole variable domain, filled in from reference TRBV28 and TRBJ2-5, reads DVKVTQSSRYLVKRTGEKVFLECVQDMDHENMFWYRQDPGLGLRLIYFSYDVKMKEKGDIPEGYSVSREKKERFSLILESASTNQTSMYLCASSFLAGRGQETQYFGPGTRLLVL.

The chain has TRBV6-5 and TRBJ2-2; D not resolved. Germline V gene lookup returns CDR1 MNHEY and CDR2 SVGAGI. The CDR3 is 14 amino acids. Trimming removed 6 bases at V and 0 bases at J, with 8 bases between. The CDR3 loop reads CASSTTTNTGELFF. Written as DNA, the CDR3 is TGTGCCAGCAGCACCACCACGAACACCGGGGAGCTGTTTTTT.

Only one count was recorded for this clone. The chain employs TRBV18 and TRBJ2-7, with D possibly being TRBD2 (6 bases). CDR1 is KGHSH, CDR2 LQKENI, per germline. V was cut by 5 bases and J by 0 bases, with 11 bases left in between. The CDR3 spans 14 residues. The CDR3 DNA reads as TGTGCCAGCTCAGTGGGACTGGCCTCCTACGAGCAGTACTTC. Its protein product is CASSVGLASYEQYF.